The clone carrying this T cell receptor beta chain has at least ten counts. The CDR3 consists of 20 residues. Per germline, CDR1 DFQATT and CDR2 SNEGSKA (reference sequence). After removal of 5 bases from V and 1 base from J, the junction contained 23 bases not matched to a gene. This record belongs to a study of neurological immune-mediated disorders. Every sequencing run produced over 160 million TCR-beta sequences that came from 15-18 subjects. TCRdb independently ran MiXCR on the 5' RACE reads; one entry per CDR3 protein. The table records some 20,000 distinct CDR3 sequences, about 10% of them present only once.

The rearrangement links TRBV20-1 to TRBJ2-3, with 8 bases lining up with TRBD2. The TCR originated in a woman in her sixties or seventies with HTLV-1-associated myelopathy (HAM/TSP). The material sequenced was PBMCs. CDR3 DNA: TGCAGTGCTCCACTCTCCAGACCGGGGGGGGGTATAGTGGGCACAGATACGCAGTATTTT. Amino acid sequence: CSAPLSRPGGGIVGTDTQYF.